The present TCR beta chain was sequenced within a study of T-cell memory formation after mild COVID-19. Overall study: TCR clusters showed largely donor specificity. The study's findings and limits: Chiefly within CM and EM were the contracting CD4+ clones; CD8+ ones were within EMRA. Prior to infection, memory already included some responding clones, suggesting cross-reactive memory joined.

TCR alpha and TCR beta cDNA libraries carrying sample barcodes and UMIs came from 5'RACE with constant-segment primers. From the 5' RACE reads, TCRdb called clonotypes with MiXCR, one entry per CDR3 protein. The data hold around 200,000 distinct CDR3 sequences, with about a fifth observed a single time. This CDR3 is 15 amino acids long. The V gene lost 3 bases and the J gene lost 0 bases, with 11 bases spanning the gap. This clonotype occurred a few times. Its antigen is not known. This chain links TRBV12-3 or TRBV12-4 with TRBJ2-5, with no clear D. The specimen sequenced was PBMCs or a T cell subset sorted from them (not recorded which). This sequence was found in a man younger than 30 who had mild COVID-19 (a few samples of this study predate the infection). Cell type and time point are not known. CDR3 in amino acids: CASSFDPAYQETQYF. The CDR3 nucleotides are TGTGCCAGCAGTTTCGATCCGGCTTACCAAGAGACCCAGTACTTC.